This TCR beta chain was found in a study of early T cells in non-severe SARS-CoV-2 infection. V lost 7 bases, J lost 4 bases, and 19 bases lay in between. Germline CDR1 reads ENHRY; CDR2 reads SYGVKD. This CDR3 contains 16 residues. This clonotype was seen at least ten times. Via MiXCR, TCRdb re-called the 5' RACE reads, giving one row per CDR3 protein. The sample contains 60,000 to 75,000 distinct CDR3 sequences, 9.5% to 12% of which appear only once. The TCR sequence derives from an adult who was a healthcare worker with PCR-confirmed SARS-CoV-2 infection or an uninfected control (not recorded which). The chain has TRBV10-3 and TRBJ2-2, with no clear D. Sequences were derived from whole blood, sampled at baseline. In DNA, the CDR3 is TGTGCCATCAAAGGTTCGGCTACCTCATCCACCGGGGAGCTGTTTTTT. Translation: CAIKGSATSSTGELFF.